The 18 T cell receptor beta chains presented below share a single source sample, sequenced in a study of CD8 T cells in Susac syndrome (dated by TCRdb to between 2019 and 2020). Libraries came from the immunoSEQ multiplex PCR assay. RNA was extracted using the RNeasy kit, and roughly 0.45 to 1 ug of the RNA was reverse transcribed with random hexamers. Clones were called with MiXCR by TCRdb after fastp trimmed the public reads at Q25, and only in-frame beta chains were retained. Each entry is one CDR3 protein sequence, shown with its most common DNA and genes. The sample table shows under 85,000 distinct CDR3 sequences, and 93% are seen once. In total, the top ten clones hold 0.4% to 0.55% of the sample. The sequencing input was CD8+ T cells from PBMCs. These receptors were taken from a human donor with Susac syndrome.

The chain combines TRBV7-2 with TRBJ2-1, with D tentatively TRBD2 (6 bases). Between the trimmed V and J ends, which lost 3 bases and 5 bases, there was a span of 17 bases. Germline V gene data show CDR1 as SGHTA and CDR2 as FQGNSA. This CDR3 spans 16 amino acids. The chain's CDR3 is CASSFVGGRGNNEQFF. The CDR3 DNA sequence: TGTGCCAGCAGCTTCGTGGGAGGTAGGGGTAACAATGAGCAGTTCTTC.

This chain uses TRBV15 with TRBJ1-2; D unresolved. Germline CDR1 LNHNV, CDR2 YYDKDF (reference sequence). V was cut by 5 bases and J by 3 bases, with 16 bases left in between. CDR3 length equals 15 residues. The CDR3 loop reads CATSPPIPADYGYTF. The CDR3, as DNA: TGTGCCACCAGCCCCCCTATCCCGGCTGACTATGGCTACACCTTC.

V and J are TRBV24-1 and TRBJ2-3, with 10 bases matching TRBD1. Unmatched junction bases numbered 8, after V lost 4 bases and J lost 2 bases. Germline V gives CDR1 KGHDR, CDR2 SFDVKD. The CDR3 runs to 17 residues. This CDR3 is CATSDYRTGGTTDTQYF. For the CDR3, the DNA is TGTGCCACCAGTGACTACCGGACAGGGGGAACCACAGATACGCAGTATTTT.

This clonotype was detected only once. The V call is TRBV12-3 or TRBV12-4, the J call TRBJ2-6; a weak D match, TRBD1 (6 bases). The CDR3 covers 17 residues. The V end was cut by 4 bases, the J end by 0 bases, with 13 bases between. CDR3 coding DNA: TGTGCCAGCAGTTCCTGGTCAGGGGTCTCTGGGGCCAACGTCCTGACTTTC. Translation: CASSSWSGVSGANVLTF.

The CDR3 sequence: CASLDSGRHSEQFF. In DNA, the CDR3 is TGTGCCAGTTTAGATAGCGGGAGACATAGTGAGCAGTTCTTC. The rearrangement joins TRBV19 to TRBJ2-1, with 9 bases lining up with TRBD2. The CDR3 runs to 14 residues. CDR1 and CDR2 (germline): LNHDA, SQIVND (reference sequence). J was trimmed by 9 bases and V by 8 bases; bases with no gene match: 11.

Turning to this clonotype: No conserved phenylalanine or tryptophan ends this CDR3, so it is likely a read error. The chain carries TRBV18 and TRBJ1-5, with D possibly matching TRBD1 (5 bases). V was cut by 2 bases and J by 0 bases, with 11 bases left in between. CDR3 length equals 16 residues. In germline, CDR1 is KGHSH, CDR2 LQKENI. CDR3 protein: CASSPGDLYSNQPQHV. The CDR3 DNA follows: TGTGCCAGCTCACCAGGGGACTTATATAGCAATCAGCCCCAGCATGTT.

Only one count was recorded for this clonotype. The chain employs TRBV7-9 and TRBJ1-2, with D possibly TRBD1 on 5 matching bases. In germline, CDR1 is SEHNR, CDR2 FQNEAQ (reference sequence). V lost 5 bases to trimming and J lost 1 base, with 17 bases between them. The CDR3 spans 16 residues. The CDR3 is CASSRLDKADNYGYTF. As DNA, the CDR3 is TGTGCCAGCAGCCGACTGGACAAGGCGGATAACTATGGCTACACCTTC.

This sequence joins TRBV5-4 and TRBJ2-3; TRBD2 aligns across 7 bases. This CDR3 comprises 16 residues. In germline, CDR1 is SGHNT, CDR2 YYREEE (reference sequence). With V trimmed by 1 base and J by 3 bases, 8 bases remained unmatched. As DNA, the CDR3 is TGTGCCAGCAGCTTGCGTGGGAGGGCCGGGACAGATACGCAGTATTTT. It encodes CASSLRGRAGTDTQYF.

The chain links TRBV11-3 to TRBJ1-1; TRBD1 might be the D (5 bases). The CDR3 sequence is 13 residues long. Germline-derived CDR1 and CDR2 are SGHNT and YENEEA. Trimming left V 2 bases short and J 7 bases short, with 11 bases between. CDR3 residues: CASSLSGRNEAFF. The CDR3 region has the DNA TGTGCCAGCAGCTTATCGGGACGGAATGAAGCTTTCTTT. Drawing the rest from reference TRBV11-3 and TRBJ1-1, the complete variable domain is EAGVVQSPRYKIIEKKQPVAFWCNPISGHNTLYWYLQNLGQGPELLIRYENEEAVDDSQLPKDRFSAERLKGVDSTLKIQPAELGDSAVYLCASSLSGRNEAFFGQGTRLTVV.

V usage is TRBV7-8 and J usage is TRBJ1-6; possible D gene TRBD1, 5 bases. CDR3 length: 18 residues. Germline CDR1 and CDR2: SGHVS and FQNEAQ. V was clipped by 5 bases and J by 4 bases, with 21 bases between them. The chain's CDR3 is CASSPHRPGTRYNSPLHF. CDR3 DNA sequence: TGTGCCAGCAGCCCACACAGGCCTGGGACCAGATATAATTCACCCCTCCACTTT.

The rearrangement links TRBV20-1 to TRBJ1-2; D possibly corresponds to TRBD1 (5 bases). The V gene's germline CDR1 is DFQATT and CDR2 SNEGSKA (reference sequence). This CDR3 region has 11 residues. This CDR3 reads CGGTHIYGYTF. The DNA for the CDR3 is TGCGGGGGGACGCACATCTATGGCTACACCTTC.

The chain is built from TRBV19 and TRBJ1-5; D possibly corresponds to TRBD1 (5 bases). This CDR3 spans 14 amino acids. The V and J ends lost 10 bases and 7 bases respectively, with 20 bases between them. Looked up from germline, CDR1 is LNHDA and CDR2 is SQIVND (reference sequence). The CDR3 sequence: CATSPGLGNQPQHF. In nucleotides, the CDR3 is TGTGCCACAAGCCCGGGACTCGGGAACCAGCCCCAGCATTTT.

The rearrangement uses TRBV29-1 and TRBJ2-1, with 10 positions matching TRBD1. The CDR3 runs 14 residues. Germline trimming cut 3 bases from V and 4 bases from J; bases unmatched to any gene: 3. CDR1 is SQVTM, CDR2 ANQGSEA, per germline. The CDR3 region is CSVDWTGGYNEQFF. As DNA, the CDR3 is TGCAGCGTTGACTGGACAGGGGGTTACAATGAGCAGTTCTTC.

This clonotype is a singleton in its sample. The V gene is TRBV20-1, the J gene TRBJ1-4; D remains ambiguous. CDR3 length: 13 residues. Germline-derived CDR1 and CDR2 are DFQATT and SNEGSKA (reference sequence). The V gene lost 3 bases and the J gene lost 2 bases, with 7 bases spanning the gap. DNA for the CDR3: TGCAGTGCTAGTCGGGTCACTAATGAAAAACTGTTTTTT. As protein: CSASRVTNEKLFF.

The rearrangement uses TRBV27 and TRBJ1-2, with 8 bases that match TRBD1. Germline CDR1 reads MNHEY; CDR2 reads SMNVEV (reference sequence). With 2 bases clipped from V and 4 bases from J, the junction kept 6 bases outside the gene matches. The CDR3 extends over 15 amino acids. CDR3 nucleotide sequence: TGTGCCAGCAGTTTAGGGCAGGGGGCTGGCTATGGCTACACCTTC. Its translation is CASSLGQGAGYGYTF.

The chain carries TRBV4-2 and TRBJ1-5; no clear D. Per the germline V gene, CDR1 is LGHNA and CDR2 is YNFKEQ. The CDR3 sequence is 17 residues long. Trimming cost V 0 bases and J 9 bases, with 21 bases left between them. CDR3 sequence (DNA): TGTGCCAGCAGCCAAGATGGGTCCCCTTCTTGGGAGCGGCCCCAGCATTTT. Amino acids: CASSQDGSPSWERPQHF.

V is TRBV28 and J is TRBJ1-5; TRBD1 matches 10 bases. After removal of 7 bases from V and 1 base from J, the junction contained 7 bases not matched to a gene. Germline V CDR1 and CDR2: MDHEN, SYDVKM. This CDR3 comprises 16 residues. The CDR3 loop reads CASTDRGRGSNQPQHF. CDR3 nucleotide sequence: TGTGCCAGCACCGACAGGGGGCGCGGGAGCAATCAGCCCCAGCATTTT.

A single count supports this clonotype. CDR3 DNA: TGTGCCAGCAGTGTATATATGAACACTGAAGCTTTCTTT. Amino acids: CASSVYMNTEAFF. The chain combines TRBV2 with TRBJ1-1; no definite D call. CDR1 SNHLY and CDR2 FYNNEI come from the germline V gene. V was trimmed by 4 bases and J by 0 bases, leaving 6 bases between them. The CDR3 has 13 amino acids. Together with reference TRBV2 and TRBJ1-1, the CDR3 gives the full variable domain: EPEVTQTPSHQVTQMGQEVILRCVPISNHLYFYWYRQILGQKVEFLVSFYNNEISEKSEIFDDQFSVERPDGSNFTLKIRSTKLEDSAMYFCASSVYMNTEAFFGQGTRLTVV.